This T cell receptor beta chain was obtained from a study of control samples from healthy donors and cancer patients. Note on this clone: This CDR3 is also generated by other DNA sequences in the sample.

TCRdb's table, derived via immunoSEQ multiplex PCR, lists solely in-frame clones and lacks some. The sample yields 210,000 or so clones, about nine tenths seen once. The germline CDR1 and CDR2 sequences are SGHDT and YYEEEE. Trimming removed 1 base at V and 3 bases at J, with 8 bases between. This CDR3 spans 14 amino acids. J is TRBJ1-3 and V is TRBV5-6; maybe TRBD1 (5 bases). The sequenced sample was blood. The source is a man aged 25-45 years in good health. The CDR3 sequence: CASSLTGSGNTIYF. As DNA, the CDR3 is TGTGCCAGCAGCTTGACAGGCAGTGGAAACACCATATATTTT.